This T cell receptor beta chain originates from a study of blood T cell repertoires in COVID-19. Across the study: Samples taken during acute and convalescent COVID-19 were collected in the United States, Italy and Spain. The cDNA or gDNA used as material had been derived from T cells, B-cell-depleted T cells, or PBMCs.

Germline values: CDR1 GTSNPN, CDR2 SVGIG (reference sequence). The CDR3 totals 15 residues. The junction had 9 bases not matched to a gene; V was cut back by 5 bases and J by 3 bases. Study processing details: Using reference gene primer amplification, nucleated cell counts were estimated. The repertoire was sequenced with immunoSEQ multiplex PCR; TCRdb's copy has only in-frame clones and lacks some. V and J calls plus clone size are reproduced from that table; the DNA served to infer D and trimming. The sample consists of 150,000 to 200,000 clones, roughly 85% of them appearing once. The genes are TRBV30 and TRBJ2-2, with 7 bases matching TRBD2. The sequenced sample consisted of peripheral blood. The TCR sequence derives from a man aged 55 to 69 with active or convalescent COVID-19. CDR3 loop: CAWDLGGLYTGELFF. In nucleotides, the CDR3 is TGTGCCTGGGACTTGGGGGGGTTATACACCGGGGAGCTGTTTTTT.